Listed here are 18 T cell receptor beta chains from one sample, sequenced in a study of OX40 agonist ivuxolimab in advanced cancers. Profiled with immunoSEQ multiplex PCR; TCRdb holds only in-frame clones, not every one. The sample has about 83,000 clones, about 86% seen once. The specimen comprised CD4+ or CD8+ T cells sorted from blood, sampled in a trial of the OX40 agonist ivuxolimab. These receptors were collected from an adult with an advanced solid tumor such as melanoma, head and neck, liver or kidney cancer.

V gene TRBV5-1 combines with J gene TRBJ1-1; D perhaps matches TRBD1 (6 bases). In germline, CDR1 is SGHRS, CDR2 YFSETQ. CDR3 length: 15 residues. The V end was cut by 0 bases, the J end by 1 base, with 10 bases between. The DNA for the CDR3 is TGCGCCAGCAGCTTGGTCGCGGGGGCGAACACTGAAGCTTTCTTT. It codes for CASSLVAGANTEAFF. Complete variable domain (other parts from reference TRBV5-1 and TRBJ1-1): KAGVTQTPRYLIKTRGQQVTLSCSPISGHRSVSWYQQTPGQGLQFLFEYFSETQRNKGNFPGRFSGRQFSNSRSEMNVSTLELGDSALYLCASSLVAGANTEAFFGQGTRLTVV.

J is TRBJ1-1 and V is TRBV5-4; no definite D call. V lost 5 bases to trimming and J lost 4 bases, with 15 bases between them. CDR3 length: 14 residues. Germline lookup yields CDR1 SGHNT and CDR2 YYREEE (reference sequence). The DNA of the CDR3 is TGTGCCAGCAGTCAGATTACAGTGGGCACTGAAGCTTTCTTT. Its translation: CASSQITVGTEAFF.

The V call is TRBV13, the J call TRBJ2-3; D is undetermined. V shed 0 bases and J shed 8 bases, with 12 bases lying between them. CDR3 length: 14 amino acids. The germline CDR1 and CDR2 sequences are PRHDT and FYEKMQ (reference sequence). CDR3 DNA: TGTGCCAGCAGCTTAGGCCGACCGTCCGGTACGCAGTATTTT. It codes for CASSLGRPSGTQYF. The full variable domain, its missing parts supplied by reference TRBV13 and TRBJ2-3, is AAGVIQSPRHLIKEKRETATLKCYPIPRHDTVYWYQQGPGQDPQFLISFYEKMQSDKGSIPDRFSAQQFSDYHSELNMSSLELGDSALYFCASSLGRPSGTQYFGPGTRLTVL.

V gene TRBV4-2 combines with J gene TRBJ2-3; TRBD2 matches at 9 bases. This CDR3 comprises 18 residues. Germline V CDR1 and CDR2: LGHNA, YNFKEQ. V lost 4 bases and J lost 5; bases outside the gene matches: 16. The CDR3 DNA is TGTGCCAGCAGCCTCTCGGCCGGGGGCGGGGGGGTTGGAGATACGCAGTATTTT. This sequence encodes CASSLSAGGGGVGDTQYF.

The chain is built from TRBV18 and TRBJ2-2; D is ambiguous. V lost 3 bases to trimming and J lost 2 bases, with 10 bases between them. The V gene's germline CDR1 is KGHSH and CDR2 LQKENI. This CDR3 is built from 15 residues. CDR3 coding DNA: TGTGCCAGCTCACCGGACGGGCGCAACACCGGGGAGCTGTTTTTT. This sequence encodes CASSPDGRNTGELFF.

This clone was counted once. The CDR3, as DNA: TGTGCCAGCAGTTCAGCCCGAATCGGGCAGTACTTC. Amino acid sequence: CASSSARIGQYF. The chain links TRBV7-9 to TRBJ2-7; D is undetermined. V lost 6 bases and J lost 9, with 15 bases in between. The CDR3 loop spans 12 amino acids. Germline V gene lookup returns CDR1 SEHNR and CDR2 FQNEAQ (reference sequence).

This clone turned up a few times. CDR3 nucleotide sequence: TGTGCCAGCAGCGTAATCGGGACACTACAAGAGACCCAGTACTTC. Amino acid sequence: CASSVIGTLQETQYF. The chain recombines TRBV9 with TRBJ2-5; a weak D match, TRBD1 (6 bases). This CDR3 has 15 residues. CDR1 and CDR2 from the germline V gene are SGDLS and YYNGEE. The V end lost 1 base, the J end lost 2 bases, and 12 bases lay between the germline ends.

This clone has a single count. CDR3 nucleotides: TGTGCCAGTAGTCCCAAATTTGGGACAGAGAGGGGTGGCTACACCTTC. Translated, it gives CASSPKFGTERGGYTF. V is TRBV19 and J is TRBJ1-2; 7 bases fit TRBD1. Germline loops: CDR1 LNHDA, CDR2 SQIVND (reference sequence). This CDR3 region has 16 residues. The trim removed 5 bases at V and 7 bases at J, leaving 16 bases unmatched.

This clone has more than one count but fewer than ten. This chain uses TRBV10-1 with TRBJ2-1; 8 bases fit TRBD1. J was trimmed by 5 bases and V by 6 bases; bases with no gene match: 3. Germline V lookup: CDR1 WNHNN, CDR2 SYGVQD (reference sequence). This CDR3 is 13 amino acids long. The CDR3 sequence: CASSPDRDNEQFF. The CDR3 region has the DNA TGCGCCAGCAGCCCGGACAGGGACAATGAGCAGTTCTTC.

The CDR3 DNA sequence: TGTGCCAGCAGCTCCTATGGGTCTCACAATGAGCAGTTCTTC. Protein: CASSSYGSHNEQFF. This chain links TRBV7-3 with TRBJ2-1; no reliable D call. The CDR3 loop spans 14 amino acids. Between the trimmed V and J ends, which lost 4 bases and 5 bases, there was a span of 12 bases. Germline CDR1 and CDR2: SGHTA and FQGTGA.

The chain links TRBV14 to TRBJ1-1, with D uncertain. Trimming shortened V by 4 bases and J by 0 bases, and 6 bases separated the two germline ends. The CDR3 is made up of 13 amino acids. Looked up from germline, CDR1 is SGHDN and CDR2 is FVKESK. CDR3 residues: CASSPRMNTEAFF. CDR3 nucleotide sequence: TGTGCCAGCAGCCCCAGAATGAACACTGAAGCTTTCTTT.

This clone occurred a few times. The gene calls are TRBV7-9 and TRBJ1-1, with D unresolved. The CDR3 is 13 amino acids. Germline loops: CDR1 SEHNR, CDR2 FQNEAQ (reference sequence). Trimming took 5 bases from V and 1 from J, leaving 8 bases between them. The CDR3, as DNA: TGTGCCAGCAGCCGAACAACGAACACTGAAGCTTTCTTT. Its translation: CASSRTTNTEAFF.

This rearrangement joins TRBV30 to TRBJ1-2; D is ambiguous. Germline CDR1 is GTSNPN and CDR2 is SVGIG (reference sequence). The V end was cut by 0 bases, the J end by 2 bases, with 13 bases between. This CDR3 has 15 amino acids. Here the CDR3 DNA reads TGTGCCTGGAGTGTAATTCTCTCGAGCAACTATGGCTACACCTTC. It encodes CAWSVILSSNYGYTF.

This rearrangement joins TRBV5-5 to TRBJ1-3; D remains ambiguous. The CDR3 is 13 residues long. The germline V and J ends were trimmed by 2 bases and 3 bases, with 6 bases remaining between them. Germline-derived CDR1 and CDR2 are SGHKS and YYEKEE (reference sequence). The CDR3: CASSFGNGNTIYF. DNA of the CDR3: TGTGCCAGCAGCTTCGGGAATGGAAACACCATATATTTT.

The V and J genes are TRBV9 and TRBJ2-2; D unresolved. This CDR3 has 12 residues. CDR1 is SGDLS, CDR2 YYNGEE, per germline. Trimming removed 0 bases at V and 7 bases at J, with 4 bases between. DNA of the CDR3: TGTGCCAGCAGCGTAGCTCGCGGGGAGCTGTTTTTT. Its protein is CASSVARGELFF.

J is TRBJ1-1 and V is TRBV7-9, with a tentative D call TRBD1 (5 bases). Trimming cost V 7 bases and J 3 bases, with 6 bases left between them. The length of the CDR3 is 11 residues. Germline V gene sequence: CDR1 SEHNR, CDR2 FQNEAQ (reference sequence). CDR3 loop: CASIRDTEAFF. CDR3 nucleotide sequence: TGTGCCAGCATCAGGGACACTGAAGCTTTCTTT.

The genes are TRBV19 and TRBJ2-2; weak D call: TRBD1 (5 bases). Germline V CDR1 and CDR2: LNHDA, SQIVND (reference sequence). V lost 5 bases, J lost 5 bases, and 12 bases lay in between. The CDR3 is 14 amino acids. The CDR3 here is CASSVDRGTGELFF. The CDR3 bases are TGTGCCAGTAGTGTTGATAGGGGAACCGGGGAGCTGTTTTTT.

The genes are TRBV6-1 and TRBJ1-4; 8 bases fit TRBD1. The CDR3 covers 16 residues. Germline loops: CDR1 MNHNS, CDR2 SASEGT. V lost 4 bases and J lost 5; bases outside the gene matches: 9. The CDR3 DNA reads as TGTGCCAGCAGTGTCCTAACCGGGACAGGAAATGAAAAACTGTTTTTT. This translates into CASSVLTGTGNEKLFF.